Described below is a single T cell receptor beta chain sequence and its context. The sample comes from a study of identical twins. Using its own MiXCR run on the 5' RACE reads, TCRdb lists one record per CDR3 protein. Here the sample spans about 690,000 distinct CDR3 sequences, approximately 6.1% being singletons. V lost 4 bases, J lost 0 bases, and 13 bases lay in between. This CDR3 has 15 amino acids. Germline V gene lookup returns CDR1 GTSNPN and CDR2 SVGIG (reference sequence). This TCR was recovered from a man aged 18 to 29 in good health. The sample consisted of naive T cells sorted from blood. The V and J genes are TRBV30 and TRBJ2-4; D is uncertain. The CDR3 nucleotides are TGTGCCTGGAATTTCCAGGACCTAGCCAAAAACATTCAGTACTTC. It codes for CAWNFQDLAKNIQYF.